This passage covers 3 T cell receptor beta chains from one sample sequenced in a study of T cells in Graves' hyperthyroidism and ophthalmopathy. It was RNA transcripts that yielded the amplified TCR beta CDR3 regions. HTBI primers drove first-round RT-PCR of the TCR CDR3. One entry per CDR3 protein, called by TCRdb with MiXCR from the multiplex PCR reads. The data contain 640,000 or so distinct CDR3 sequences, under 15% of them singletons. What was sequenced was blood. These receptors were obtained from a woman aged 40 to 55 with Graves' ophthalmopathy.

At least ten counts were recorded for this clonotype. The CDR3, as DNA: TGTGCCAGCAGTTTAGGAGCCCCCTATGGCTACACCTTC. It is translated as CASSLGAPYGYTF. The rearrangement joins TRBV28 to TRBJ1-2, with unresolved D. This CDR3 spans 13 amino acids. The germline V and J ends were trimmed by 2 bases and 4 bases, with 8 bases remaining between them. From germline, CDR1 is MDHEN and CDR2 SYDVKM.

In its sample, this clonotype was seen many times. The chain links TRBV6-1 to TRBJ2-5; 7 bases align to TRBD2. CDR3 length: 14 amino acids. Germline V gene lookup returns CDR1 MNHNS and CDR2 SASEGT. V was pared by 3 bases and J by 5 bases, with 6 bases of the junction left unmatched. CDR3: CASSDVGLGETQYF. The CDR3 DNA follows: TGTGCCAGCAGTGACGTTGGACTAGGGGAGACCCAGTACTTC.

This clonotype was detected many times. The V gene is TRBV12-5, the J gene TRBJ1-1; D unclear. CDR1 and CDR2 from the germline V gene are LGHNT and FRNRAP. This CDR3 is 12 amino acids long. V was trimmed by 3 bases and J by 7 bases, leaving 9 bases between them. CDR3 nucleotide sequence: TGTGCTAGTGGTTTAGGGTGGGGTGAAGCTTTCTTT. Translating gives CASGLGWGEAFF.